This T cell receptor beta chain comes out of a study of CD8 T cells in Susac syndrome (dated by TCRdb to between 2018 and 2021). General notes on the study: The study used repertoire sequencing to test whether antigen drove CD8+ T cell activation and differentiation in Susac syndrome. CD8+ T cell repertoire clonality was compared between some 13 healthy donors, some 14 Susac syndrome patients and about 15 multiple sclerosis patients.

Points on this clonotype: Its binding antigen is unknown. No base qualities exist here, and no much larger clone lies one base off it.

Peripheral blood CD8+ and CD4+ T cells from healthy donors, Susac syndrome patients and multiple sclerosis patients were profiled using high-throughput TCR beta sequencing. Treatment-naive patients with stable or active relapsing-remitting disease fulfilling revised McDonald criteria were used as multiple sclerosis controls. Bulk CD8+ and CD4+ T cells were purified magnetically by negative isolation, whereas CD8+ TEMRA cells were enriched by FACS. Blood was drawn into EDTA tubes, processed within 24 hours, and PBMCs were isolated by density gradient centrifugation. PBMCs intended for TCR sequencing were cryopreserved in liquid nitrogen and thawed later in a water bath at 37 degrees C. The sorted or isolated CD4+, CD8+ and CD8+ TEMRA cells reached a purity of at least 90%. What the research found in general, with its limitations: The study acknowledged that relatively few individuals were included in the TCR sequencing and HLA analysis.

The CDR1 and CDR2 encoded by the germline V gene are SQVTM and ANQGSEA. The CDR3 runs 11 residues from the cysteine to the phenylalanine. CDR3 DNA only is kept here, 33 bases in frame from base 1. Deletion took 7 bases off V and 7 bases off J, with a span of 13 bases between the germline ends. RNA was extracted using the RNeasy kit, and roughly 0.5 to 1 microgram was reverse transcribed with random hexamers. The immunoSEQ multiplex PCR assay, which covers 54 Vbeta and 13 Jbeta segments, was used to amplify TCR beta CDR3 regions. Bias from PCR amplification was corrected by using a synthetic template baseline for primer optimization and for computational correction. In the paper's pipeline: Reads were annotated to V, D and J genes per IMGT and analyzed with immunoSEQ Analyzer, keeping only productive sequences. To calculate clonality, Shannon entropy was normalized by log2 of the number of productive unique sequences and then subtracted from one. Public and private clones were assessed among the 100 most prevalent clones of each patient and control. Clones were defined as Susac-specific when absent from the healthy and MS cohorts, from 1052 published viral clones and from other ImmuneACCESS disease sequences. The public reads were run again by TCRdb, first through fastp at Q25 and then through MiXCR, and only productive beta chains were kept. Each entry is one CDR3 protein sequence, shown with its most common DNA and genes. It is TCRdb's table, rather than the study itself, that gives the V and J calls and clone size. Counted in this sample were approximately 200,000 distinct CDR3 sequences; approximately 90% of them appeared once. The ten largest clonotypes hold roughly 0.13% of the sample.

The TCR originated in a human donor with multiple sclerosis. The chain links TRBV29-1 with TRBJ1-1; the D gene cannot be resolved reliably. Sequencing used CD8+ T cells from PBMCs. The CDR3 amino acid sequence is: CSGAEQFEAFF. In nucleotide form, the sequence is TGCAGCGGCGCGGAGCAGTTTGAAGCTTTCTTT.